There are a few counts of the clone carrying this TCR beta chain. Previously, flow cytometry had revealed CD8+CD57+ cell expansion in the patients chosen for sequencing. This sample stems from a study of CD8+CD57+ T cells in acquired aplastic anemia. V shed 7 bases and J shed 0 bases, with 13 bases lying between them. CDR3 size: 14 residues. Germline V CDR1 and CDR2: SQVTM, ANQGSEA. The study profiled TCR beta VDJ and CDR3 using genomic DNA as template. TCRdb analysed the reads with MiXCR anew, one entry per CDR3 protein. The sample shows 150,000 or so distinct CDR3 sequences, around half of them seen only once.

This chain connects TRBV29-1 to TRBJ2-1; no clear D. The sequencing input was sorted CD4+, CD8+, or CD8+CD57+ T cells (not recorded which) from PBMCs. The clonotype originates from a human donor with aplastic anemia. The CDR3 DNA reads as TGCAGCGCCCCGACGCCGAGCTCCTACAATGAGCAGTTCTTC. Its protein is CSAPTPSSYNEQFF.